Presented here are 28 T cell receptor beta chains from one specimen sequenced in a study of T-cell memory formation after mild COVID-19. TCRdb reprocessed the 5' RACE reads via MiXCR and lists one record per CDR3 protein. The sample shows fewer than 350,000 distinct CDR3 sequences, over 11% of them seen only once. Sequencing was done on a sample of PBMCs or a T cell subset sorted from them (not recorded which). All receptors come from a man younger than 30 who had mild COVID-19 (a few samples of this study predate the infection). Cell type and time point are not known.

The V call is TRBV7-9, the J call TRBJ1-5; D might be TRBD1 (5 bases). CDR3 length equals 13 residues. V was clipped by 5 bases and J by 7 bases, with 12 bases between them. Germline values: CDR1 SEHNR, CDR2 FQNEAQ (reference sequence). The CDR3 DNA is TGTGCCAGCAGCCCCCGGCGGGGGCAGCCCCAGCATTTT. Residues: CASSPRRGQPQHF. Complete variable domain (other parts from reference TRBV7-9 and TRBJ1-5): DTGVSQNPRHKITKRGQNVTFRCDPISEHNRLYWYRQTLGQGPEFLTYFQNEAQLEKSRLLSDRFSAERPKGSFSTLEIQRTEQGDSAMYLCASSPRRGQPQHFGDGTRLSIL.

The chain uses TRBV6-5 and TRBJ2-3, with a possible D match to TRBD2 (6 bases). Trimming pared 2 bases from V and 3 bases from J, leaving 6 bases between. Germline CDR1 MNHEY, CDR2 SVGAGI. This CDR3 contains 13 residues. The CDR3 spells CASSYAGTDTQYF. Here the CDR3 DNA reads TGTGCCAGCAGTTACGCGGGGACAGATACGCAGTATTTT.

This clonotype was recorded a few times. The chain couples TRBV13 to TRBJ1-3; D is unclear. The germline V gene encodes CDR1 PRHDT and CDR2 FYEKMQ (reference sequence). The CDR3 has 16 amino acids. V was shortened by 0 bases and J by 0 bases, with 9 bases between the two germline ends. The DNA of the CDR3 is TGTGCCAGCAGCTTAGGGACGGCAAGCTCTGGAAACACCATATATTTT. Its translation is CASSLGTASSGNTIYF.

The table lists this clonotype with a few counts. The J gene is TRBJ1-4, the V gene TRBV6-5; 9 positions agree with TRBD1. Germline V gives CDR1 MNHEY, CDR2 SVGAGI. The junction had 3 bases not matched to a gene; V was cut back by 0 bases and J by 7 bases. The length of the CDR3 is 15 residues. CDR3 nucleotides: TGTGCCAGCAGTTACTCGGGGACAGGGACTGAAAAACTGTTTTTT. It yields the protein CASSYSGTGTEKLFF.

This chain uses TRBV2 with TRBJ2-7; D remains ambiguous. This CDR3 region has 13 residues. Germline values: CDR1 SNHLY, CDR2 FYNNEI. V was clipped by 4 bases and J by 9 bases, with 16 bases between them. This CDR3 is CASSGNSPGVQYF. CDR3 in DNA: TGTGCCAGCAGTGGCAACTCGCCCGGCGTGCAGTACTTC.

In this sample, this clonotype turned up a few times. V gene TRBV5-1 combines with J gene TRBJ2-3, with D uncertain. The CDR3 sequence is 15 residues long. Trimming stripped 4 bases from V and 3 bases from J, with 15 bases between. Germline CDR1 reads SGHRS; CDR2 reads YFSETQ. CDR3 nucleotide sequence: TGCGCCAGCAGCATAGCAGGATATACTACAGATACGCAGTATTTT. This encodes CASSIAGYTTDTQYF.

This clonotype was seen many times. J is TRBJ2-1 and V is TRBV9; TRBD2 matches 8 bases. The CDR3 runs to 17 residues. Germline V gene data show CDR1 as SGDLS and CDR2 as YYNGEE. V gave up 4 bases and J gave up 4 bases; unmatched junction bases: 13. CDR3 protein: CASSPGAASGSYNEQFF. The CDR3 nucleotides are TGTGCCAGCAGCCCTGGGGCGGCTAGCGGGTCTTACAATGAGCAGTTCTTC.

CDR3 region: CASSLLWIAGDTGELFF. The CDR3 DNA sequence: TGTGCCAGCAGCCTCCTTTGGATAGCGGGGGACACCGGGGAGCTGTTTTTT. The rearrangement joins TRBV7-8 to TRBJ2-2, with 9 nucleotides matching TRBD2. V was clipped by 5 bases and J by 3 bases; unmatched bases: 10. The CDR3 totals 17 residues. Germline assignment: CDR1 SGHVS and CDR2 FQNEAQ.

This clonotype came up a few times. The chain joins TRBV18 to TRBJ2-3; D is ambiguous. Germline CDR1 and CDR2: KGHSH and LQKENI. This CDR3 region has 13 residues. The germline V and J ends were trimmed by 1 base and 6 bases, with 8 bases remaining between them. The CDR3 sequence is CASSPRLADTQYF. The CDR3 DNA reads TGTGCCAGCTCACCACGGTTGGCTGATACGCAGTATTTT.

This chain links TRBV7-6 with TRBJ2-3, with TRBD2 identical over 13 bases. Trimming at V came to 1 base and at J to 2 bases, leaving 9 bases not matched to a gene. The germline CDR1 and CDR2 sequences are SGHVS and FNYEAQ. This CDR3 is built from 19 residues. CDR3: CASSLGLGLAGAITDTQYF. CDR3 DNA sequence: TGTGCCAGCAGCTTAGGCCTAGGACTAGCGGGGGCCATCACAGATACGCAGTATTTT.

V and J are TRBV9 and TRBJ2-2, with D possibly TRBD1 on 6 matching bases. The V end lost 3 bases, the J end lost 5 bases, and 17 bases lay between the germline ends. The CDR3 covers 16 residues. Germline-derived CDR1 and CDR2 are SGDLS and YYNGEE. The CDR3: CASSETQTGRTGELFF. Written as DNA, the CDR3 is TGTGCCAGCAGCGAGACGCAGACAGGCCGGACCGGGGAGCTGTTTTTT.

The rearrangement links TRBV5-4 to TRBJ2-7; 7 nucleotides agree with TRBD1. The CDR3 runs 14 residues. V shed 4 bases, J shed 5 bases, and the junction held 9 bases outside the gene matches. Germline values: CDR1 SGHNT, CDR2 YYREEE (reference sequence). The CDR3 DNA sequence: TGTGCCAGCAGCCCCCGACAGGGTGGGGACGAGCAGTACGTC. It translates to CASSPRQGGDEQYV.

This clonotype was counted many times. V is TRBV7-2 and J is TRBJ1-4; no clear D. Per the germline V gene, CDR1 is SGHTA and CDR2 is FQGNSA. V was shortened by 5 bases and J by 3 bases, with 10 bases between the two germline ends. The CDR3 loop spans 14 amino acids. The CDR3 region has the DNA TGTGCCAGCAGCCCACAGCCGGCTAATGAAAAACTGTTTTTT. This sequence encodes CASSPQPANEKLFF. Full variable domain (remainder filled in from reference TRBV7-2 and TRBJ1-4): GAGVSQSPSNKVTEKGKDVELRCDPISGHTALYWYRQSLGQGLEFLIYFQGNSAPDKSGLPSDRFSAERTGGSVSTLTIQRTQQEDSAVYLCASSPQPANEKLFFGSGTQLSVL.

The sample holds a few counts of this clonotype. V and J are TRBV25-1 and TRBJ1-3; D not certain. This CDR3 comprises 16 residues. In germline, CDR1 is MGHDK, CDR2 SYGVNS. V was cut by 2 bases and J by 0 bases, with 11 bases left in between. This chain's CDR3 is CASSESRRSSGNTIYF. CDR3 DNA: TGTGCCAGCAGTGAAAGTCGACGCAGCTCTGGAAACACCATATATTTT. Full variable domain (outside the CDR3, taken from reference TRBV25-1 and TRBJ1-3): EADIYQTPRYLVIGTGKKITLECSQTMGHDKMYWYQQDPGMELHLIHYSYGVNSTEKGDLSSESTVSRIRTEHFPLTLESARPSHTSQYLCASSESRRSSGNTIYFGEGSWLTVV.

Only a few counts were recorded for this clonotype. The rearrangement links TRBV9 to TRBJ2-5; no clear D gene. The CDR3 is 14 amino acids. Germline CDR1 reads SGDLS; CDR2 reads YYNGEE. Trimming removed 1 base at V and 5 bases at J, with 12 bases between. This chain's CDR3 is CASSVQVGSETQYF. The CDR3 coding sequence is TGTGCCAGCAGCGTACAGGTGGGGTCTGAGACCCAGTACTTC.

The chain employs TRBV5-1 and TRBJ1-1, with no clear D. V was shortened by 6 bases and J by 0 bases, with 21 bases between the two germline ends. Looked up from germline, CDR1 is SGHRS and CDR2 is YFSETQ. The CDR3 has 17 amino acids. The CDR3, as DNA: TGCGCCAGCACCCGTACCGGGAGTGCAGAGATGAACACTGAAGCTTTCTTT. This encodes CASTRTGSAEMNTEAFF.

This clonotype occurred a few times. The chain links TRBV27 to TRBJ2-3; TRBD2 aligns across 8 bases. The CDR3 spans 15 residues. V shed 5 bases, J shed 0 bases, and the junction held 4 bases outside the gene matches. Germline CDR1 MNHEY, CDR2 SMNVEV (reference sequence). The CDR3 nucleotides read TGTGCCAGCAGTACCAGACTAGCGAGCACAGATACGCAGTATTTT. It yields the protein CASSTRLASTDTQYF.

This chain links TRBV6-1 with TRBJ2-7, with 9 bases aligning to TRBD1. The germline gives CDR1 MNHNS, CDR2 SASEGT. The CDR3 totals 17 residues. Unmatched junction bases numbered 15, after V lost 6 bases and J lost 3 bases. DNA for the CDR3: TGTGCCAGCAGCTCGACCTTGGGACAGGGTGGAGGCTACGAGCAGTACGTC. It is translated as CASSSTLGQGGGYEQYV.

This clonotype has a handful of counts. V is TRBV6-5 and J is TRBJ2-7; D is unclear. Per the germline V gene, CDR1 is MNHEY and CDR2 is SVGAGI. CDR3 size: 15 residues. V lost 6 bases, J lost 4 bases, and 19 bases lay in between. CDR3 in amino acids: CASRSSGVFGYEQYV. The CDR3 DNA reads as TGTGCCAGCAGGTCTAGTGGAGTGTTTGGGTACGAGCAGTACGTC.

V and J are TRBV28 and TRBJ2-2; unclear D gene. Germline lookup yields CDR1 MDHEN and CDR2 SYDVKM. The CDR3 extends over 15 amino acids. Trimming pared 5 bases from V and 4 bases from J, leaving 14 bases between. For the CDR3, the DNA is TGTGCCAGCAGTCGCTACTCTAGACGCACCGGGGAGCTGTTTTTT. As protein: CASSRYSRRTGELFF.

The sample holds a few counts of this clonotype. The gene calls are TRBV29-1 and TRBJ1-4; tentatively, D is TRBD1 (5 bases). The CDR3 has 13 amino acids. Germline loops: CDR1 SQVTM, CDR2 ANQGSEA. The V end lost 2 bases, the J end lost 6 bases, and 10 bases lay between the germline ends. The CDR3 nucleotides are TGCAGCGTTGAACAGGGACGAGATGAAAAACTGTTTTTT. This encodes CSVEQGRDEKLFF.

The table lists this clonotype with many counts. This chain connects TRBV12-3 or TRBV12-4 to TRBJ2-7; a weak D match, TRBD1 (5 bases). With 4 bases removed from V and 3 bases from J, the gap between germline ends came to 7 bases. CDR3 length equals 12 residues. This CDR3 reads CASSSDSYEQYV. Here the CDR3 DNA reads TGTGCCAGCAGTTCAGACAGCTACGAGCAGTACGTC.

The rearrangement joins TRBV5-1 to TRBJ2-1; 12 nucleotides agree with TRBD2. This CDR3 is 16 amino acids long. Germline-derived CDR1 and CDR2 are SGHRS and YFSETQ. The trim removed 4 bases at V and 4 bases at J, leaving 6 bases unmatched. The CDR3 sequence: CASSPGLAGTYNEQFF. In DNA form, the CDR3 reads TGCGCCAGCAGCCCCGGACTAGCGGGAACTTACAATGAGCAGTTCTTC.

V is TRBV6-6 and J is TRBJ2-1; the D gene is possibly TRBD2 (7 bases). Germline values: CDR1 MNHNY, CDR2 SVGAGI (reference sequence). V was shortened by 0 bases and J by 8 bases, with 23 bases between the two germline ends. CDR3 size: 18 residues. DNA of the CDR3: TGTGCCAGCAGTTACTCAGGGTTCGGCGGGGGCGCTTATCATGAGCAGTTCTTC. This codes for CASSYSGFGGGAYHEQFF.

CDR3 nucleotides: TGTGCCAGCAGCTTACTAGCGGGGGGGCCGTACGAGCAGTACTTC. This gives the protein CASSLLAGGPYEQYF. V usage is TRBV7-3 and J usage is TRBJ2-7, with 12 bases identical to TRBD2. J gave up 4 bases and V 2 bases, and 3 bases lay outside the gene matches. This CDR3 comprises 15 residues. Germline V gene lookup returns CDR1 SGHTA and CDR2 FQGTGA. The full variable domain, with the rest looked up from reference TRBV7-3 and TRBJ2-7, is GAGVSQTPSNKVTEKGKYVELRCDPISGHTALYWYRQSLGQGPEFLIYFQGTGAADDSGLPNDRFFAVRPEGSVSTLKIQRTERGDSAVYLCASSLLAGGPYEQYFGPGTRLTVT.

This clonotype was counted only a few times. The chain combines TRBV15 with TRBJ2-3, with TRBD2 matching 12 bases. Losses at the gene ends were 3 bases for V and 0 bases for J; bases not matched to a gene: 7. The CDR3 length is 18 residues. The V gene's germline CDR1 is LNHNV and CDR2 YYDKDF (reference sequence). CDR3 sequence: CATSRKLAGGASTDTQYF. CDR3 bases: TGTGCCACCAGCAGGAAACTAGCGGGGGGCGCTAGCACAGATACGCAGTATTTT.

The chain recombines TRBV12-3 or TRBV12-4 with TRBJ2-7; maybe TRBD2 (5 bases). This CDR3 is built from 13 residues. V gave up 3 bases and J gave up 1 base, with 7 bases separating them. The chain's CDR3 is CASSFSASYEQYV. The CDR3 DNA follows: TGTGCCAGCAGTTTTAGCGCGTCCTACGAGCAGTACGTC.

CDR3 DNA: TGCGCCAGCAGTCCTCTCACTAGCGGGGGGGGAGAGACCCAGTACTTC. It translates to CASSPLTSGGGETQYF. The chain carries TRBV5-1 and TRBJ2-5, with 13 bases identical to TRBD2. Germline V lookup: CDR1 SGHRS, CDR2 YFSETQ. This CDR3 has 16 residues. J was trimmed by 4 bases and V by 5 bases; bases with no gene match: 8.